This T cell receptor (beta chain) was retrieved from a study of blood T cell repertoires in COVID-19. At the level of the study: The origin of the acute and convalescent COVID-19 samples was the United States, Italy and Spain. T cells, B-cell-depleted T cells, or PBMCs provided the cDNA or gDNA that served as material.

This clone was picked up a small number of times. In the authors' methods: From reference gene primer amplification, estimates of nucleated cell counts were derived. TCRdb's table, derived via immunoSEQ multiplex PCR, lists solely in-frame clones and lacks some. The DNA was the basis for D and trimming; V, J and clone size are from that table. The profile covers about 63,000 clones, with 75% to 90% appearing a single time and roughly 30% taken by the ten largest. The CDR3 has 14 residues. The V and J ends lost 7 bases and 4 bases respectively, with 17 bases between them. Germline CDR1 is SEHNR and CDR2 is FQNEAQ (reference sequence).

The TCR originated in a man aged 55-75 years with COVID-19, enrolled during active disease. The rearrangement joins TRBV7-9 to TRBJ2-7; tentative D call: TRBD2 (6 bases). The sample comprised peripheral blood. The CDR3 region has the DNA TGTGCCAGCAACCGGGACGGGAGTCGGTACGAGCAGTACTTC. This translates into CASNRDGSRYEQYF.